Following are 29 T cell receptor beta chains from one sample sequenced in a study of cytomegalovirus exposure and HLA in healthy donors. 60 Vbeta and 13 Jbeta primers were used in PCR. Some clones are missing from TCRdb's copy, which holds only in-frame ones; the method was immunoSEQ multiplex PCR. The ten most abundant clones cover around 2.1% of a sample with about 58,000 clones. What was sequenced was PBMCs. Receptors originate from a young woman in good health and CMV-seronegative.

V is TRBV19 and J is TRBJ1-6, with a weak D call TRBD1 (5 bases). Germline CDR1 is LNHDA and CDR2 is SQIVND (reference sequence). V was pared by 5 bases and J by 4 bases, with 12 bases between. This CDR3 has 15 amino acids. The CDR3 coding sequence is TGTGCCAGTAGTTCCGCGGGGGAGTATAATTCACCCCTCCACTTT. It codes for CASSSAGEYNSPLHF.

The CDR3 reads CASSPQNYGYTF. DNA of the CDR3: TGTGCCAGCAGCCCACAGAACTATGGCTACACCTTC. This sequence joins TRBV5-6 and TRBJ1-2; D unclear. Trimming stripped 4 bases from V and 2 bases from J, with 6 bases between. The CDR3 length is 12 residues. Germline V gives CDR1 SGHDT, CDR2 YYEEEE.

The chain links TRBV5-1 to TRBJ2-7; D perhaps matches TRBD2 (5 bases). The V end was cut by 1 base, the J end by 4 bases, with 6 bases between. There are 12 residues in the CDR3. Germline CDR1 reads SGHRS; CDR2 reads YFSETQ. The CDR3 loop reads CASSLTSYEQYF. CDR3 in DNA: TGCGCCAGCAGCTTGACTAGTTACGAGCAGTACTTC. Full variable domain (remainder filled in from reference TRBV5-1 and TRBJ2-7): KAGVTQTPRYLIKTRGQQVTLSCSPISGHRSVSWYQQTPGQGLQFLFEYFSETQRNKGNFPGRFSGRQFSNSRSEMNVSTLELGDSALYLCASSLTSYEQYFGPGTRLTVT.

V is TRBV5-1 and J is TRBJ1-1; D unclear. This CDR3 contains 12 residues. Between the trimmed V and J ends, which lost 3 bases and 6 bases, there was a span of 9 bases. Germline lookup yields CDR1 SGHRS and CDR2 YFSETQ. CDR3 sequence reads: CASSSGGSEAFF. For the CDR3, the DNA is TGCGCCAGCAGCTCGGGAGGGTCTGAAGCTTTCTTT.

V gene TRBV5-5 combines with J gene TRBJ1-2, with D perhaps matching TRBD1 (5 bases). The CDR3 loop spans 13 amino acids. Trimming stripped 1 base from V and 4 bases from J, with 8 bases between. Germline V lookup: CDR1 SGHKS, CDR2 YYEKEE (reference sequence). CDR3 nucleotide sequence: TGTGCCAGCAGCTTGATCAGGGCCTATGGCTACACCTTC. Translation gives CASSLIRAYGYTF.

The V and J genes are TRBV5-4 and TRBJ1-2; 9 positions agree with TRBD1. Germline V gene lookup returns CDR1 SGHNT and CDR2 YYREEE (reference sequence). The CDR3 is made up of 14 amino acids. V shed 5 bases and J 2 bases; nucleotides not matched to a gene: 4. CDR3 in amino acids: CASRRTGANYGYTF. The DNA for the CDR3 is TGTGCCAGCAGACGGACAGGGGCGAACTATGGCTACACCTTC. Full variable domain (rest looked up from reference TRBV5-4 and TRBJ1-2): ETGVTQSPTHLIKTRGQQVTLRCSSQSGHNTVSWYQQALGQGPQFIFQYYREEENGRGNFPPRFSGLQFPNYSSELNVNALELDDSALYLCASRRTGANYGYTFGSGTRLTVV.

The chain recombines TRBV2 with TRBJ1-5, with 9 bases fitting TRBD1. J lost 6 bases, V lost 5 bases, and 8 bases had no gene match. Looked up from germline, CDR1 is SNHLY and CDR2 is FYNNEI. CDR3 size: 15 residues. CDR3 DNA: TGTGCCAGCAGTTCAACAGGGGGCGAGATTCAGCCCCAGCATTTT. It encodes CASSSTGGEIQPQHF.

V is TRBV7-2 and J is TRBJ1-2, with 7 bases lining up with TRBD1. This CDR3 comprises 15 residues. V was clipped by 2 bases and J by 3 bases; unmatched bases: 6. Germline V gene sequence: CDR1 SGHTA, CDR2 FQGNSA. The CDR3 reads CASSLRIGTDYGYTF. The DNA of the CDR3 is TGTGCCAGCAGCTTAAGGATCGGGACAGACTATGGCTACACCTTC.

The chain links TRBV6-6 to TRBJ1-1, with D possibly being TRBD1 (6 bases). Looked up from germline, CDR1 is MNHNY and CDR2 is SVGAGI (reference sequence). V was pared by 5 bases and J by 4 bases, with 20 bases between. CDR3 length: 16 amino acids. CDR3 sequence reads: CASSNPLGGASTEAFF. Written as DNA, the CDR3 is TGTGCCAGCAGTAACCCCCTGGGGGGGGCGAGCACTGAAGCTTTCTTT.

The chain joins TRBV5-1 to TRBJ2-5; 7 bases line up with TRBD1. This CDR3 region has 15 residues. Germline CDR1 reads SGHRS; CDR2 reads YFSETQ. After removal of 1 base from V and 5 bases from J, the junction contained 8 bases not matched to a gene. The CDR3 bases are TGCGCCAGCAGCTTGAGCCGAACAGGGGACGAGACCCAGTACTTC. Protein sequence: CASSLSRTGDETQYF.

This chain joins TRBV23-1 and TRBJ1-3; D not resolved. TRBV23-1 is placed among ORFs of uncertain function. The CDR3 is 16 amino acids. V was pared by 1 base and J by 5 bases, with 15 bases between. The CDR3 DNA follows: TGCGCCAGCAGTCAATGTTGTGGCCGTTTGCGAAACACCATATATTTT. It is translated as CASSQCCGRLRNTIYF.

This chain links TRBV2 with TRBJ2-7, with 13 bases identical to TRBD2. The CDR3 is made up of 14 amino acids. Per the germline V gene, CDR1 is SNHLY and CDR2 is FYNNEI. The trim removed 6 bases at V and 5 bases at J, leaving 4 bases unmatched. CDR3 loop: CASRRLAGGNEQYF. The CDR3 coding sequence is TGTGCCAGCAGGCGACTAGCGGGAGGAAACGAGCAGTACTTC.

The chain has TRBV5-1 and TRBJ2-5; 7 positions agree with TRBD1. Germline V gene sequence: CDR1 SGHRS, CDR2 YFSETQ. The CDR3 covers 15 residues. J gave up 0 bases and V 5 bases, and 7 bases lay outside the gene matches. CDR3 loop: CASSDKTGYQETQYF. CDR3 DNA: TGCGCCAGCAGTGACAAGACAGGGTACCAAGAGACCCAGTACTTC.

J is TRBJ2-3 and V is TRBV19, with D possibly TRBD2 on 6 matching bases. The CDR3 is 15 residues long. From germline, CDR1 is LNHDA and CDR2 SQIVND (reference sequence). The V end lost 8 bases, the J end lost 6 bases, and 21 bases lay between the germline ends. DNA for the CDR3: TGTGCCAGTCGACCACGGGGGAGCCGCATGGATACGCAGTATTTT. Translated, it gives CASRPRGSRMDTQYF.

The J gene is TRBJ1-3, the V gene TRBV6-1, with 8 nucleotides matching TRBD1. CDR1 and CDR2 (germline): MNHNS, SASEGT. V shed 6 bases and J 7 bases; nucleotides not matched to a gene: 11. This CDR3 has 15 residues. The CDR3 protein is CASRVTGGSWNTIYF. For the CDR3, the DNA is TGTGCCAGCAGGGTCACAGGGGGTAGTTGGAACACCATATATTTT.

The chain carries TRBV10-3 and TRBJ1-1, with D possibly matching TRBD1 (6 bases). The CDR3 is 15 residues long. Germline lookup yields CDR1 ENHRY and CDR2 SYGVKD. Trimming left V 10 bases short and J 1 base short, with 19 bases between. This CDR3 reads CATATQTGWNTEAFF. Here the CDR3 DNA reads TGTGCCACCGCGACCCAAACAGGGTGGAACACTGAAGCTTTCTTT.

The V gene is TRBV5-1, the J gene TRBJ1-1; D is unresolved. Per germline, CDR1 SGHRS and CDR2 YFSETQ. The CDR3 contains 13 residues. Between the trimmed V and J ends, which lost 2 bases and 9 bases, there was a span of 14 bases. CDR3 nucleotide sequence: TGCGCCAGCAGCTTTTCCCAAATGAGTCAAGCTTTCTTT. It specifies CASSFSQMSQAFF.

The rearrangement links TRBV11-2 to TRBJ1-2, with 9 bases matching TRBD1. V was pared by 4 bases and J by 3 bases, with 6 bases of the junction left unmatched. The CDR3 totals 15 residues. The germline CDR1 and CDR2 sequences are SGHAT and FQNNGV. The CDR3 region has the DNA TGTGCCAGCAGCTCGAAGACAGGGGGGGACTATGGCTACACCTTC. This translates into CASSSKTGGDYGYTF.

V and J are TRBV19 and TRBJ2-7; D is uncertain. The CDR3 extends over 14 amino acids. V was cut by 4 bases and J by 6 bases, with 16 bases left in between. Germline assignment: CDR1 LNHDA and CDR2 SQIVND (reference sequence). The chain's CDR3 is CASSTRDIEAEQYF. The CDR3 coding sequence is TGTGCCAGTAGTACCCGAGACATTGAAGCCGAGCAGTACTTC. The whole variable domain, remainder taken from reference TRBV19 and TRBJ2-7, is DGGITQSPKYLFRKEGQNVTLSCEQNLNHDAMYWYRQDPGQGLRLIYYSQIVNDFQKGDIAEGYSVSREKKESFPLTVTSAQKNPTAFYLCASSTRDIEAEQYFGPGTRLTVT.

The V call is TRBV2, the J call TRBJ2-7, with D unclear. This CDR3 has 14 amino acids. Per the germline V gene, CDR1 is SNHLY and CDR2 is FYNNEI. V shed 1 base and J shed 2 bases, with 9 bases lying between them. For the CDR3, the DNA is TGTGCCAGCAGTGAAGGCAGGCAACCCTACGAGCAGTACTTC. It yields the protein CASSEGRQPYEQYF.

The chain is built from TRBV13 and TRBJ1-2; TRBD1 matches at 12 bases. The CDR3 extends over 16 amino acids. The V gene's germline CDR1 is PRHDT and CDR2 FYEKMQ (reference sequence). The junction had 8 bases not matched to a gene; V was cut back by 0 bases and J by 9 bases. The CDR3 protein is CASSLGPGQGASSYTF. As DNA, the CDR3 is TGTGCCAGCAGCTTAGGCCCGGGACAGGGGGCATCTAGCTACACCTTC. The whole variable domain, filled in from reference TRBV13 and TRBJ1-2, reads AAGVIQSPRHLIKEKRETATLKCYPIPRHDTVYWYQQGPGQDPQFLISFYEKMQSDKGSIPDRFSAQQFSDYHSELNMSSLELGDSALYFCASSLGPGQGASSYTFGSGTRLTVV.

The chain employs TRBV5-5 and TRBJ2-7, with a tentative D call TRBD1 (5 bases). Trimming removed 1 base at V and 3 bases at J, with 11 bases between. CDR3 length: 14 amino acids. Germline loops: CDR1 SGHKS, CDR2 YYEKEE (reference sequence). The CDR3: CASSLNRNYYEQYF. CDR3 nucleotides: TGTGCCAGCAGCTTGAACAGGAATTACTACGAGCAGTACTTC.

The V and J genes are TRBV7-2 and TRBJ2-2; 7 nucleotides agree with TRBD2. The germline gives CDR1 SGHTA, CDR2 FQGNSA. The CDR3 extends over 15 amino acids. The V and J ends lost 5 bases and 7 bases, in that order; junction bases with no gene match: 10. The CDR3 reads CASSPKDPGGGELFF. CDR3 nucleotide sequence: TGTGCCAGCAGCCCCAAGGACCCGGGGGGCGGGGAGCTGTTTTTT.

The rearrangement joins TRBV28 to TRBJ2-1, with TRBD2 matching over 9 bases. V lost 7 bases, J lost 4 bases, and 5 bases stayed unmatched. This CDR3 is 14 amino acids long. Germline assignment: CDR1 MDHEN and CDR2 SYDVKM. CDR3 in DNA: TGTGCCAGCATTAGCGGGGGAACTTACAATGAGCAGTTCTTC. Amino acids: CASISGGTYNEQFF.

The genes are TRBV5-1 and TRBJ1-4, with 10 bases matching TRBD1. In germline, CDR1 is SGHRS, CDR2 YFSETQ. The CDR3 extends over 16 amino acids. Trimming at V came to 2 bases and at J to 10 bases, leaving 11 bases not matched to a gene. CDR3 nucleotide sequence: TGCGCCAGCAGCTTTGTGTTGGGACAGGGGTTTGGAAAACTGTTTTTT. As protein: CASSFVLGQGFGKLFF. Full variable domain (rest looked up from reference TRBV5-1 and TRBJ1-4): KAGVTQTPRYLIKTRGQQVTLSCSPISGHRSVSWYQQTPGQGLQFLFEYFSETQRNKGNFPGRFSGRQFSNSRSEMNVSTLELGDSALYLCASSFVLGQGFGKLFFGSGTQLSVL.

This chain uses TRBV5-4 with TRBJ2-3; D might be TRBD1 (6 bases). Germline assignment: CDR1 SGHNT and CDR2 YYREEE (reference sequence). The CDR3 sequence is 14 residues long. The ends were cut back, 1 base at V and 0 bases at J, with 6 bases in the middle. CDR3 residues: CASSLTGSTDTQYF. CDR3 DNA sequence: TGTGCCAGCAGCTTGACAGGGAGCACAGATACGCAGTATTTT.

The CDR3 protein is CARPRETQYF. DNA for the CDR3: TGTGCCAGACCGCGAGAGACCCAGTACTTC. This chain links TRBV27 with TRBJ2-5; no definite D call. This CDR3 has 10 amino acids. Trimming took 9 bases from V and 4 from J, leaving 6 bases between them. Germline V gene data show CDR1 as MNHEY and CDR2 as SMNVEV (reference sequence).

The CDR3, as DNA: TGTGCCAGCAGTGAGCGTTTACAGGGATACGAGCAGTACTTC. Encoded protein: CASSERLQGYEQYF. The chain couples TRBV6-1 to TRBJ2-7, with D possibly being TRBD1 (6 bases). Germline CDR1 reads MNHNS; CDR2 reads SASEGT. CDR3 size: 14 residues. Trimming left V 3 bases short and J 4 bases short, with 13 bases between.

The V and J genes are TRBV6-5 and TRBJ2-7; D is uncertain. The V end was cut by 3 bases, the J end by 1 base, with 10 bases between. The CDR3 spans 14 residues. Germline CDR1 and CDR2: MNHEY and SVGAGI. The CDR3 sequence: CASSYSSGSYEQYF. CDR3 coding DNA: TGTGCCAGCAGTTATTCTTCAGGATCCTACGAGCAGTACTTC.